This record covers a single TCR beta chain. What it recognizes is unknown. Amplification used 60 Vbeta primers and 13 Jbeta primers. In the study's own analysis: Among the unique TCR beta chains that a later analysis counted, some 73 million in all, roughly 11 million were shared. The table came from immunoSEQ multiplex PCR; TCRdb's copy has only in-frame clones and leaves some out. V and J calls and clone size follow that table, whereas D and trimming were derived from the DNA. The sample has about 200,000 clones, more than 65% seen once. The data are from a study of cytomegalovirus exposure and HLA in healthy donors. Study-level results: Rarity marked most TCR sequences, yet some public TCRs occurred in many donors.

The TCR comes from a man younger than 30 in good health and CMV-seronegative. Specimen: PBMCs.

CDR3 in amino acids: CAWSVLLGQTNTGELFF. Here the CDR3 DNA reads TGTGCCTGGAGTGTACTTCTTGGACAGACGAACACCGGGGAGCTGTTTTTT. V gene TRBV30 combines with J gene TRBJ2-2; D might be TRBD1 (6 bases). Deletions cut 0 bases from V and 0 bases from J, with 14 bases between. This CDR3 has 17 residues. Germline values: CDR1 GTSNPN, CDR2 SVGIG (reference sequence).